The entry below gives a single TCR beta chain sequence along with its context. Germline V lookup: CDR1 MNHNS, CDR2 SASEGT. This CDR3 comprises 14 residues. V lost 0 bases, J lost 7 bases, and 12 bases lay in between. The data were obtained in a study of blood T cell repertoires in COVID-19. Overall study context: The cDNA or gDNA used as material had been derived from T cells, B-cell-depleted T cells, or PBMCs.

Clones were sequenced by immunoSEQ multiplex PCR, and TCRdb holds only the in-frame ones, with some missing. The sample includes 150,000 or so clones, around 87% of them seen just once. V gene TRBV6-1 combines with J gene TRBJ1-2; perhaps TRBD1 as D (5 bases). The clonotype originates from a man older than 75 with acute or convalescent COVID-19. Sequences were obtained from peripheral blood. The CDR3 here is CASSEALRVGGYTF. The CDR3 DNA reads as TGTGCCAGCAGTGAAGCGCTCAGGGTGGGTGGCTACACCTTC.